This TCR beta chain was sequenced in a study of cytomegalovirus exposure and HLA in healthy donors. Study results and limitations: Whilst most TCR sequences proved rare, a subset of public TCRs occurred across many donors. Reports described diagnosis of cytomegalovirus status by the classifier as highly specific and sensitive.

About this clone: Its antigen is currently unknown.

Trimming at V came to 0 bases and at J to 9 bases, leaving 9 bases not matched to a gene. The CDR3 runs to 16 residues. Looked up from germline, CDR1 is LGHNA and CDR2 is YSLEER. TCRdb keeps only in-frame clones here, not all; method: immunoSEQ multiplex PCR. The data show 150,000 to 200,000 clones, with about 85% seen just once and approximately 2.4% held by the top ten. The receptor was isolated from a young man in good health and CMV-seropositive. The sample taken for sequencing was PBMCs. The chain carries TRBV4-3 and TRBJ2-1; 9 bases fit TRBD2. The CDR3 nucleotides read TGCGCCAGCAGCCAAGAATGGGCGGGGGGGTTACTTGAGCAGTTCTTC. Its protein product is CASSQEWAGGLLEQFF.